This T cell receptor beta chain was sequenced for a study of cytomegalovirus exposure and HLA in healthy donors. A note on this clone: Its antigen is currently unknown.

Amplification used 60 Vbeta primers and 13 Jbeta primers. Here immunoSEQ multiplex PCR was the method, and the copy in TCRdb shows in-frame clones only, minus some. The data hold about 160,000 clones, with roughly four fifths observed a single time. Study findings and constraints: Later analysis identified a missense DCLRE1C variant that was linked to TCR beta V- and J-gene trimming. In all likelihood, a cluster of highly shared sequence variants was a sequencing artifact.

The source material was PBMCs. The receptor was derived from a woman aged 18-30 years in good health and CMV-seronegative.

DNA of the CDR3: TGTGCCAGTAGTAAACTAGCGGGAACTAGCACAGATACGCAGTATTTT. This sequence encodes CASSKLAGTSTDTQYF. The chain uses TRBV19 and TRBJ2-3; 10 bases fit TRBD2. The CDR3 is made up of 16 amino acids. CDR1 and CDR2 from the germline V gene are LNHDA and SQIVND (reference sequence). The V segment lost 4 bases and the J segment 0 bases; nucleotides outside the gene matches: 4.